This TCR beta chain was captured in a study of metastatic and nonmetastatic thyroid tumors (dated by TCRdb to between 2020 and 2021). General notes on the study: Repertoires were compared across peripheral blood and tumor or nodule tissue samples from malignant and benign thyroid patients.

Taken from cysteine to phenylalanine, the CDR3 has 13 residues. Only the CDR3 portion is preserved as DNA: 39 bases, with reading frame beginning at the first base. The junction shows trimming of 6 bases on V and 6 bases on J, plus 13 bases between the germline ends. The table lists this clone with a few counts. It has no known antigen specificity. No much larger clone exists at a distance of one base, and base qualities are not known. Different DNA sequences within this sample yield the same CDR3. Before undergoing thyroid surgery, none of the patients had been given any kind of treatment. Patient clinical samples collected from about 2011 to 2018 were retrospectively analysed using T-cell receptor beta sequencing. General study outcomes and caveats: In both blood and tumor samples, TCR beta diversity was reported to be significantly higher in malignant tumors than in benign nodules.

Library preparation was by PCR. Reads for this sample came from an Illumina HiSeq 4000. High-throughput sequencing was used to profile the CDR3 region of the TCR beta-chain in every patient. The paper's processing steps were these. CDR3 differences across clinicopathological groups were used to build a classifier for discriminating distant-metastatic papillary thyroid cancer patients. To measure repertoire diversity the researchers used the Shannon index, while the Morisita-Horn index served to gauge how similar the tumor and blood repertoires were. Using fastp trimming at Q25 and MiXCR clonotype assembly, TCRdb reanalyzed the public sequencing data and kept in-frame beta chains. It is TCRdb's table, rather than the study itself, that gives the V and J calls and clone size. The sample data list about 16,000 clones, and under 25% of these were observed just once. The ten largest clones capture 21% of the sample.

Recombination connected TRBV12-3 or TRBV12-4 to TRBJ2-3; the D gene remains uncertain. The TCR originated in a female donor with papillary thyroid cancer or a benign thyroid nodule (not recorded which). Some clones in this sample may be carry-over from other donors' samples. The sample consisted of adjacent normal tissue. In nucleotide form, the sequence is TGTGCCAGCAGCGCGGACGGAACTGATACGCAGTATTTT. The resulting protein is CASSADGTDTQYF.